This T cell receptor (beta chain) comes out of a study of T cell responses to AZD1222 COVID-19 vaccine. Overall study results and limits: Unmutated variant regions are reportedly the target of nearly half of TCRs that are spike-specific. Two AZD1222 doses significantly raised spike-specific TCR breadth and depth over controls.

Only in-frame clones appear in the TCRdb table, and some are missing; sequencing was by immunoSEQ multiplex PCR. The data hold about 120,000 clones, with around 90% observed a single time. The CDR3 runs 12 residues. V was cut by 2 bases and J by 2 bases, with 4 bases left in between. Germline-derived CDR1 and CDR2 are SGHRS and YFSETQ. This clone was detected once. Its antigen is not identified. The clonotype originates from an adult in good health. The sequencing used peripheral blood, collected on day 0 of AZD1222 vaccination. This rearrangement joins TRBV5-1 to TRBJ2-5; D uncertain. CDR3 protein: CASSLEQETQYF. Here the CDR3 DNA reads TGCGCCAGCAGCTTAGAACAAGAGACCCAGTACTTC.